The 3 T cell receptor beta chains below all came from one sample that was sequenced in a study of blood T cell repertoires in COVID-19. Profiling relied on immunoSEQ multiplex PCR, and the TCRdb table lists in-frame clones only, not all of them. The data show about 190,000 clones, with roughly 87% seen just once and approximately 8% held by the top ten. The sample taken for sequencing was peripheral blood. The receptors were gathered from a woman aged 55-75 years with COVID-19, enrolled during active disease.

This chain links TRBV19 with TRBJ1-6; 11 bases agree with TRBD1. CDR1 is LNHDA, CDR2 SQIVND, per germline (reference sequence). The CDR3 runs to 16 residues. Germline trimming cut 1 base from V and 8 bases from J; bases unmatched to any gene: 4. CDR3 sequence reads: CASSIGTGGNDSPLHF. CDR3 DNA sequence: TGTGCCAGTAGTATAGGGACAGGGGGCAACGATTCACCCCTCCACTTT.

The rearrangement uses TRBV30 and TRBJ2-7; 8 bases line up with TRBD1. Germline-derived CDR1 and CDR2 are GTSNPN and SVGIG (reference sequence). The CDR3 spans 14 residues. V lost 1 base and J lost 0; bases outside the gene matches: 2. CDR3 region: CAWSGGTGSYEQYF. DNA for the CDR3: TGTGCCTGGAGTGGCGGGACAGGCTCCTACGAGCAGTACTTC. The complete variable domain, with remaining parts taken from reference TRBV30 and TRBJ2-7, reads SQTIHQWPATLVQPVGSPLSLECTVEGTSNPNLYWYRQAAGRGLQLLFYSVGIGQISSEVPQNLSASRPQDRQFILSSKKLLLSDSGFYLCAWSGGTGSYEQYFGPGTRLTVT.

The chain is built from TRBV5-1 and TRBJ2-7, with D possibly being TRBD1 (6 bases). Germline CDR1 reads SGHRS; CDR2 reads YFSETQ. The CDR3 length is 15 residues. The ends were cut back, 0 bases at V and 3 bases at J, with 13 bases in the middle. The CDR3 is CASSLGWTDDYEQYF. The CDR3 DNA reads as TGCGCCAGCAGCTTGGGATGGACAGATGACTACGAGCAGTACTTC.